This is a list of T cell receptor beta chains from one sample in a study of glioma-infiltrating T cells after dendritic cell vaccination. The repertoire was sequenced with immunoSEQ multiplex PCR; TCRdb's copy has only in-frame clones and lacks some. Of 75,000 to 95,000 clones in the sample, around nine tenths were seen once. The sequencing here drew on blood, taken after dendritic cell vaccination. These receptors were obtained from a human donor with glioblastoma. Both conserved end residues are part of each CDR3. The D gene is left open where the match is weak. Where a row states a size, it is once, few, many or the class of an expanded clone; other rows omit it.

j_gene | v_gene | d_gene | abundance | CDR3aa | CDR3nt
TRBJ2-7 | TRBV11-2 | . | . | CASSPRRVYYEQYF | TGTGCCAGCAGCCCTCGGAGGGTGTACTACGAGCAGTACTTC
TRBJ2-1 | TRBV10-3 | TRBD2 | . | CASKPGLAMNEQFF | TGTGCCAGCAAACCGGGACTAGCTATGAATGAGCAGTTCTTC
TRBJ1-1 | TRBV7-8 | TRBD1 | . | CASSLALGQGDTEAFF | TGTGCCAGCAGCTTAGCCCTGGGACAGGGGGACACTGAAGCTTTCTTT
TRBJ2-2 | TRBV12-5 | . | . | CASALTGELFF | TGTGCTAGTGCCCTCACCGGGGAGCTGTTTTTT
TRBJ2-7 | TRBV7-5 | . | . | CARSRPGGTGVEEQYF | TGTGCCAGAAGCCGCCCAGGGGGGACAGGGGTGGAAGAGCAGTACTTC
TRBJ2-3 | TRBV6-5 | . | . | CASSYSGGPPWDTQYF | TGTGCCAGCAGTTACTCGGGGGGACCTCCTTGGGATACGCAGTATTTT
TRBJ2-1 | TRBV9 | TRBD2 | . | CASSVFSTSGNYEQFF | TGTGCCAGCAGCGTGTTTTCTACTAGCGGGAACTATGAGCAGTTCTTC
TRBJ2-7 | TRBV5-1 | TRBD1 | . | CASTLSRGLEQYF | TGCGCAAGCACCCTATCCAGGGGGCTCGAGCAGTACTTC
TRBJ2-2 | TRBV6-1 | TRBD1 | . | CATRGPDTGELFF | TGTGCCACCAGGGGGCCAGACACCGGGGAGCTGTTTTTT
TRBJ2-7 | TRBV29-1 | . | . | CSVTQPTGKKGEQYF | TGCAGCGTTACCCAGCCTACAGGAAAAAAAGGCGAGCAGTACTTC
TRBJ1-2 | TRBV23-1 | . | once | CASSQYYRVSNYGYTF | TGCGCCAGCAGTCAATACTATCGCGTCAGCAACTATGGCTACACCTTC
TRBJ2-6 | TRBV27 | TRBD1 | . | CASSHEGALAGANVLTF | TGTGCCAGCAGTCATGAGGGGGCGCTGGCAGGGGCCAACGTCCTGACTTTC
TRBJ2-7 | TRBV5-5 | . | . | CASSLQGLDEQYF | TGTGCCAGCAGCTTACAGGGTTTGGACGAGCAGTACTTC
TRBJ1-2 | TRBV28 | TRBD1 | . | CASSFPGQVYGYTF | TGTGCCAGCAGTTTCCCGGGACAGGTCTATGGCTACACCTTC
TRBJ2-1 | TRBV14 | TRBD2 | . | CASSLSGGVTHEQFF | TGTGCCAGCAGCTTAAGCGGGGGGGTAACCCATGAGCAGTTCTTC
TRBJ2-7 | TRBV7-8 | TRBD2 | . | CASSTSAGVPGEQYF | TGTGCCAGCAGCACCTCAGCGGGAGTCCCGGGCGAGCAGTACTTC
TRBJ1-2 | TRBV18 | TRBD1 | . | CASSPGQGPFYGYTF | TGTGCCAGCTCACCGGGACAGGGCCCGTTTTATGGCTACACCTTC
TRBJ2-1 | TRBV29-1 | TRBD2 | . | CSALGTSAFSYNEQFF | TGCAGCGCCCTCGGTACTAGCGCCTTCTCCTACAATGAGCAGTTCTTC
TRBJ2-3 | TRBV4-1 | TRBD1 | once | CASSLRGPTDTQYF | TGCGCCAGCAGCCTCAGGGGGCCGACAGATACGCAGTATTTT
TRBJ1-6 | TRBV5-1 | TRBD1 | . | CASSPGQGWDSPLHF | TGCGCCAGCAGCCCCGGACAGGGGTGGGATTCACCCCTCCACTTT
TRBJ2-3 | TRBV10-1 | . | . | CASSESRAEDTQYF | TGCGCCAGCAGTGAGTCGAGGGCAGAAGATACGCAGTATTTT
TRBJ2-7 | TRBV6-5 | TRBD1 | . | CASRRDRGLHEQYF | TGTGCCAGCAGGAGGGACAGGGGGCTTCACGAGCAGTACTTC
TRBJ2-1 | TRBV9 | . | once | CASSVEGGRGNEQFF | TGTGCCAGCAGCGTAGAGGGGGGGCGGGGCAATGAGCAGTTCTTC
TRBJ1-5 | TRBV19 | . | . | CASSPPGLGNQPQHF | TGTGCCAGTAGTCCCCCGGGGTTGGGCAATCAGCCCCAGCATTTT
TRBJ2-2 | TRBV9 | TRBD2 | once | CASSVPGTSGRAGNTGELFF | TGTGCCAGCAGCGTACCCGGGACTAGCGGGAGGGCCGGTAACACCGGGGAGCTGTTTTTT
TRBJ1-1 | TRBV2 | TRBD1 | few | CASRDDRGGEAFF | TGTGCCAGCAGGGACGACAGGGGCGGTGAAGCTTTCTTT
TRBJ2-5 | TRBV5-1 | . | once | CASSFQGSQETQYF | TGCGCCAGCAGCTTCCAGGGGAGCCAAGAGACCCAGTACTTC
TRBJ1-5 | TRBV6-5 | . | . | CASSYDKINQPQHF | TGTGCCAGCAGTTACGACAAGATCAATCAGCCCCAGCATTTT
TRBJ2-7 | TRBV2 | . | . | CASNPGGGSDYEQYF | TGTGCCAGCAACCCTGGGGGCGGGAGTGACTACGAGCAGTACTTC
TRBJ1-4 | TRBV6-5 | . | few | CASSTGTTEKLFF | TGTGCCAGCAGCACCGGGACTACAGAAAAACTGTTTTTT
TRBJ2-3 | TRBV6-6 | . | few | CASSRANPSTDTQYF | TGTGCCAGCAGCCGCGCCAACCCTAGCACAGATACGCAGTATTTT
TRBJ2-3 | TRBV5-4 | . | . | CASSLRLASDTQYF | TGTGCCAGCAGCTTGCGCCTAGCATCAGATACGCAGTATTTT
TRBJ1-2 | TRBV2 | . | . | CASSGGPKRAAEIYGYTF | TGTGCCAGCAGTGGGGGGCCGAAACGGGCAGCCGAAATCTATGGCTACACCTTC
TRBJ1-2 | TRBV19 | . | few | CASRPAWTDAKGYTF | TGTGCCAGTAGACCCGCCTGGACTGATGCTAAAGGCTACACCTTC
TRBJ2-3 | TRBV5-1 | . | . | CASSPENRRVTDTQYF | TGCGCCAGCAGCCCAGAGAATCGGAGAGTAACAGATACGCAGTATTTT
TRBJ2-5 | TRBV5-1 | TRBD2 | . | CASSLATGGALQETQYF | TGCGCCAGCAGCTTGGCGACGGGGGGGGCCCTTCAAGAGACCCAGTACTTC
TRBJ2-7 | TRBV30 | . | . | CAWRNTGLLYEQYF | TGTGCCTGGAGAAATACGGGTCTACTCTACGAGCAGTACTTC
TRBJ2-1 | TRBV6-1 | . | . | CASGRIPYNEQFF | TGTGCCAGCGGCAGAATCCCCTACAATGAGCAGTTCTTC
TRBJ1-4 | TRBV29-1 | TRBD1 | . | CSAITGQEINEKLFF | TGCAGCGCAATTACGGGACAGGAGATTAATGAAAAACTGTTTTTT
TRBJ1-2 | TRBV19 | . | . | CASSIGGGLSYGYTF | TGTGCCAGTAGTATTGGCGGGGGGCTCTCCTATGGCTACACCTTC
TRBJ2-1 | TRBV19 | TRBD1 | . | CASTTGVYNEQFF | TGTGCCAGCACTACAGGGGTCTACAATGAGCAGTTCTTC
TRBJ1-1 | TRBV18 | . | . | CASSPPGLLGTEAFF | TGTGCCAGCTCACCACCTGGCCTCCTAGGCACTGAAGCTTTCTTT
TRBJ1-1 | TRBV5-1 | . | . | CASSFGHQAVNTEAFF | TGCGCCAGCAGCTTCGGACACCAAGCAGTGAACACTGAAGCTTTCTTT
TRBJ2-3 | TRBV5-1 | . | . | CASTEKGGTDTQYF | TGCGCCAGCACGGAGAAGGGGGGCACAGATACGCAGTATTTT
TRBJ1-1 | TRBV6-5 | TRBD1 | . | CASSRGSPNTEAFF | TGTGCCAGCAGCAGGGGGTCCCCGAACACTGAAGCTTTCTTT
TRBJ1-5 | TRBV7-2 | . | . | CASSPQGQGSNQPQHF | TGTGCCAGCAGCCCGCAAGGTCAGGGAAGCAATCAGCCCCAGCATTTT
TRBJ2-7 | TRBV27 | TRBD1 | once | CASSASAGTGVSYEQYF | TGTGCCAGCAGTGCGTCAGCCGGGACAGGGGTCTCCTACGAGCAGTACTTC